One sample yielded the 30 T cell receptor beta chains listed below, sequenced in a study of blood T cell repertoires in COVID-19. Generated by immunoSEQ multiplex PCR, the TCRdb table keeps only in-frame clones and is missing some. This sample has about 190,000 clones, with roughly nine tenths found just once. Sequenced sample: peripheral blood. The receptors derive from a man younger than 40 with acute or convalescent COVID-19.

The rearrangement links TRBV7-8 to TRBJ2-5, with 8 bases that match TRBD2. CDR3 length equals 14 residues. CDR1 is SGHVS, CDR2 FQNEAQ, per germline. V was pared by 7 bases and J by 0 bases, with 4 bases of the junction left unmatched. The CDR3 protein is CASTNSGDQETQYF. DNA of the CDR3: TGTGCCAGCACAAATAGCGGGGACCAAGAGACCCAGTACTTC. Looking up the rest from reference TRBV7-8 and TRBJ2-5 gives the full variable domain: GAGVSQSPRYKVAKRGQDVALRCDPISGHVSLFWYQQALGQGPEFLTYFQNEAQLDKSGLPSDRFFAERPEGSVSTLKIQRTQQEDSAVYLCASTNSGDQETQYFGPGTRLLVL.

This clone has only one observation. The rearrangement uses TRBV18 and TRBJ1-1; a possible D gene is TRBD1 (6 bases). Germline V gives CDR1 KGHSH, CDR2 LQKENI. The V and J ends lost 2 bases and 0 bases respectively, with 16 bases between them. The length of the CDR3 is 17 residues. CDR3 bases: TGTGCCAGCTCACCAACGAGGCAGGGACAACTGAACACTGAAGCTTTCTTT. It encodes CASSPTRQGQLNTEAFF. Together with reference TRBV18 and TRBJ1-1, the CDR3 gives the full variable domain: NAGVMQNPRHLVRRRGQEARLRCSPMKGHSHVYWYRQLPEEGLKFMVYLQKENIIDESGMPKERFSAEFPKEGPSILRIQQVVRGDSAAYFCASSPTRQGQLNTEAFFGQGTRLTVV.

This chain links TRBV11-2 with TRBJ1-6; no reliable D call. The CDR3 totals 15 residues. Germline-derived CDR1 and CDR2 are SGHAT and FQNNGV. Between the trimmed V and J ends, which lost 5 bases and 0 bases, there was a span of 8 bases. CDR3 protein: CASSTTSSYNSPLHF. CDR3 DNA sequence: TGTGCCAGCAGCACAACTAGCTCCTATAATTCACCCCTCCACTTT.

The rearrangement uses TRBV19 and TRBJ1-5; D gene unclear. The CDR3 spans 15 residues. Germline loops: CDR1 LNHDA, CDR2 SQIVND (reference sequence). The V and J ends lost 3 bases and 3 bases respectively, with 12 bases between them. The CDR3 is CASSMEGVYNQPQHF. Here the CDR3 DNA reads TGTGCCAGTAGTATGGAGGGTGTGTACAATCAGCCCCAGCATTTT.

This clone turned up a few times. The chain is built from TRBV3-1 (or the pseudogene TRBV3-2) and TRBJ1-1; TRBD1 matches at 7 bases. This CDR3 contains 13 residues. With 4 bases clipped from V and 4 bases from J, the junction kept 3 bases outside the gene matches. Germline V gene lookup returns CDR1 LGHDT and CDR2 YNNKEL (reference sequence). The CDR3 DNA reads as TGTGCCAGCAGCCTTGGACAGGCCACTGAAGCTTTCTTT. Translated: CASSLGQATEAFF.

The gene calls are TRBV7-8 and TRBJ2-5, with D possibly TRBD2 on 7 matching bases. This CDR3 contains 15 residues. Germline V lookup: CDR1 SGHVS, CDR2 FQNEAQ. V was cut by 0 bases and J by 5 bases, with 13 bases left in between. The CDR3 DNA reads TGTGCCAGCAGCTTAGCCACGGGGAGGGGGGAGACCCAGTACTTC. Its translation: CASSLATGRGETQYF.

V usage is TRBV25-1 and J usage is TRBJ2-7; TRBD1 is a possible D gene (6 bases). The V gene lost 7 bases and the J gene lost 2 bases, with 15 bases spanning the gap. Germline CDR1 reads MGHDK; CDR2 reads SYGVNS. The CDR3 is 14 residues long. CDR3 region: CASIMRTAPYEQYF. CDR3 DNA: TGTGCCAGCATTATGAGGACAGCCCCCTACGAGCAGTACTTC.

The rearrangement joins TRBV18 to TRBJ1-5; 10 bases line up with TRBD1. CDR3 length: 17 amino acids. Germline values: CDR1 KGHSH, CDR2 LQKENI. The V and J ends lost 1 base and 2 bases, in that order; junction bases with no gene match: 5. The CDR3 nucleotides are TGTGCCAGCTCACCACTTTCCGGGACAGGGGGCAATCAGCCCCAGCATTTT. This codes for CASSPLSGTGGNQPQHF.

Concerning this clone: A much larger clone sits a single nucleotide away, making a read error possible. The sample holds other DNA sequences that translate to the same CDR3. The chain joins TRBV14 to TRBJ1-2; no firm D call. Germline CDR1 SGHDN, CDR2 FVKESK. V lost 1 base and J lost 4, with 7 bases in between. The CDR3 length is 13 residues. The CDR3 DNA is TGTGCCAGCAGCCAAGGGAGGGCCTATGGCTACACCTTC. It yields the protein CASSQGRAYGYTF.

The CDR3 nucleotides read TGTGCCAGCAGTTACGTGGAGGCCTATGGCTACACCTTC. Protein product: CASSYVEAYGYTF. The chain has TRBV6-6 and TRBJ1-2, with no clear D. Deletions cut 2 bases from V and 4 bases from J, with 8 bases between. This CDR3 has 13 amino acids. Germline-derived CDR1 and CDR2 are MNHNY and SVGAGI (reference sequence).

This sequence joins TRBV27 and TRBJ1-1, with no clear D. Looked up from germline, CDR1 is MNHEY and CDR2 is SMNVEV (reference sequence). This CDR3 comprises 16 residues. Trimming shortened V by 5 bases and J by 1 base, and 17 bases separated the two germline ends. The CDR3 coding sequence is TGTGCCAGCAGTCGGGCAGGAGGGTTGTCGAACACTGAAGCTTTCTTT. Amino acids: CASSRAGGLSNTEAFF.

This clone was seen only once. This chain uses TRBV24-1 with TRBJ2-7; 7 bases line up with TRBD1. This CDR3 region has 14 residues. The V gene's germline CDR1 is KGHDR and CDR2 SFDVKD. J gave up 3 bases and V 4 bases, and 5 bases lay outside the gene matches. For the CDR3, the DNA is TGTGCCACCAGTGACTCGGGACAGTTCTACGAGCAGTACTTC. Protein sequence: CATSDSGQFYEQYF.

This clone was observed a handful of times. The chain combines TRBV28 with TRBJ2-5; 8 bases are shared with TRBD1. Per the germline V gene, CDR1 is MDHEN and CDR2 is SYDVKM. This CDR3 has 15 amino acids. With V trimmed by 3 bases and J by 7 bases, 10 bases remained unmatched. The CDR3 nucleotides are TGTGCCAGCAGTTTTCTCCAGGGGGCTTTCGGGACCCAGTACTTC. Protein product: CASSFLQGAFGTQYF.

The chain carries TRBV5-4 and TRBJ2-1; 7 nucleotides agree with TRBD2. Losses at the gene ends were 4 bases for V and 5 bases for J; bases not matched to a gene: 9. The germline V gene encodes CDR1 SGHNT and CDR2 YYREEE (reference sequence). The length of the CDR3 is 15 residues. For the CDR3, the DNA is TGTGCCAGCAGCGCTAATTCGCGGGGGAACAATGAGCAGTTCTTC. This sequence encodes CASSANSRGNNEQFF.

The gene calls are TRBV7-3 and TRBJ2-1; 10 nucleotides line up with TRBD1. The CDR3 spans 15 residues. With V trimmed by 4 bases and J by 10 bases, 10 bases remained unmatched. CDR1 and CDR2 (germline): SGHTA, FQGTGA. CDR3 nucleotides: TGTGCCAGCAGCTCACGACAGGGGGCAGAAGGCGAGCAGTTCTTC. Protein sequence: CASSSRQGAEGEQFF.

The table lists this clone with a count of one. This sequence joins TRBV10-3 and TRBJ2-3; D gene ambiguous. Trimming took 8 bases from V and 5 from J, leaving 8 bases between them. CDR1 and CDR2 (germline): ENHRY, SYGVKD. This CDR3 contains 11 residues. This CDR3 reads CAIRSRDTQYF. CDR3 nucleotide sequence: TGTGCCATCCGGTCACGAGATACGCAGTATTTT.

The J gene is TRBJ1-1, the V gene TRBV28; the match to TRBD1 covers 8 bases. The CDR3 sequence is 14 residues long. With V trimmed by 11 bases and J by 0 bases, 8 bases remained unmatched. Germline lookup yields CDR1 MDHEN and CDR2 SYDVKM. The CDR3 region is CASQTGAMNTEAFF. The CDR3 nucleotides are TGTGCCTCTCAGACAGGGGCTATGAACACTGAAGCTTTCTTT.

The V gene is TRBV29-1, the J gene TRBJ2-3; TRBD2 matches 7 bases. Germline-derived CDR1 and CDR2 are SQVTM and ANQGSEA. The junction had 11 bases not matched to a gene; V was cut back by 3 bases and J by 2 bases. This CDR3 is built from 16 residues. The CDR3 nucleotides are TGCAGCGTTGATTATGGGGGAGGGCTCCCCACAGATACGCAGTATTTT. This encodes CSVDYGGGLPTDTQYF.

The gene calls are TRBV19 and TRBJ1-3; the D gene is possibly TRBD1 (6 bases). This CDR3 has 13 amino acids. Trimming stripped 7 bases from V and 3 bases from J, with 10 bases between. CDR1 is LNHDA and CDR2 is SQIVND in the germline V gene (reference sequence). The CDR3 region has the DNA TGTGCCAGTACCCGACAGGTTGGAAACACCATATATTTT. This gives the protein CASTRQVGNTIYF.

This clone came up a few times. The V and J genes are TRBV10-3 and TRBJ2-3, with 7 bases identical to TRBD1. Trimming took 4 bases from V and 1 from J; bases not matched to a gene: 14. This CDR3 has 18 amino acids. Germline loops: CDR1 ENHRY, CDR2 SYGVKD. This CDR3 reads CAISVSPGQLKGTDTQYF. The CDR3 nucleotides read TGTGCCATCAGTGTCTCACCGGGACAGCTGAAGGGCACAGATACGCAGTATTTT.

The CDR3 region is CASSYSESSEAFF. CDR3 sequence (DNA): TGTGCCAGCAGTTACTCGGAGAGCAGTGAAGCTTTCTTT. V usage is TRBV6-5 and J usage is TRBJ1-1; D not resolved. The CDR3 is 13 amino acids. Per the germline V gene, CDR1 is MNHEY and CDR2 is SVGAGI. Trimming shortened V by 0 bases and J by 7 bases, and 9 bases separated the two germline ends.

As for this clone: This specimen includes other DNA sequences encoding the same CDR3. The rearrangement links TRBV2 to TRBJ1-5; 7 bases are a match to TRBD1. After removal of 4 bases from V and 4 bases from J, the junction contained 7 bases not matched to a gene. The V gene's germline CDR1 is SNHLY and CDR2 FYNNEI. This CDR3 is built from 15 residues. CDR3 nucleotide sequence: TGTGCCAGCAGTGGACAGGGTCGGGGAAATCAGCCCCAGCATTTT. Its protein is CASSGQGRGNQPQHF.

The CDR3, as DNA: TGTGCCAGCAGTTTTCCCCAGGAGCAGTTCTTC. Translation: CASSFPQEQFF. The chain has TRBV12-3 or TRBV12-4 and TRBJ2-1; no clear D. Deletions cut 3 bases from V and 10 bases from J, with 7 bases between. This CDR3 has 11 residues.

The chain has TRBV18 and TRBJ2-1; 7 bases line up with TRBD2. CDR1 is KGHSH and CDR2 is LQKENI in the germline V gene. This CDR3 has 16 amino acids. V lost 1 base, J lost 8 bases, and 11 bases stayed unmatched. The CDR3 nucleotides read TGTGCCAGCTCACCACGACTAGCAGACCTCTCCCATGAGCAGTTCTTC. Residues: CASSPRLADLSHEQFF.

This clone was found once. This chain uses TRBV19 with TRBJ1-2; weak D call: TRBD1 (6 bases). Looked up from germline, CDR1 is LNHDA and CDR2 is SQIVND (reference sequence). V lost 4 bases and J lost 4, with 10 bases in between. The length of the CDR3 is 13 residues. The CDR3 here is CASSSTGTYGYTF. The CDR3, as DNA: TGTGCCAGTAGTAGTACAGGGACCTATGGCTACACCTTC.

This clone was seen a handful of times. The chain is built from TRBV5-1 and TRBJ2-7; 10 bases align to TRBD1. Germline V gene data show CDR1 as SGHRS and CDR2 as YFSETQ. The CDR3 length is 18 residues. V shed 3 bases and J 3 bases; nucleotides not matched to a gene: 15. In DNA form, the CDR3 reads TGCGCCAGCAGCTCCCCGACAGGGGGCGCGGGGAATTACTACGAGCAGTACTTC. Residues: CASSSPTGGAGNYYEQYF.

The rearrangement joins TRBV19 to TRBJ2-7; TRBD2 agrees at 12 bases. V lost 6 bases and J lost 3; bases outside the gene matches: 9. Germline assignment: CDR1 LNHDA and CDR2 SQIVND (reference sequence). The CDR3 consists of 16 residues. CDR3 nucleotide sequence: TGTGCCAGTAGACAAAGGACTAGCGGGATTATCTACGAGCAGTACTTC. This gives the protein CASRQRTSGIIYEQYF. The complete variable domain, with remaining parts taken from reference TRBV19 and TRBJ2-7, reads DGGITQSPKYLFRKEGQNVTLSCEQNLNHDAMYWYRQDPGQGLRLIYYSQIVNDFQKGDIAEGYSVSREKKESFPLTVTSAQKNPTAFYLCASRQRTSGIIYEQYFGPGTRLTVT.

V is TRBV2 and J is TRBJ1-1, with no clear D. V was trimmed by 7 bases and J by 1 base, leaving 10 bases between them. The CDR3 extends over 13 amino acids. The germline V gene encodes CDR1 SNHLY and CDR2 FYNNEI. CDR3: CASMGSPNTEAFF. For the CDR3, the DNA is TGTGCCAGCATGGGCAGCCCGAACACTGAAGCTTTCTTT.

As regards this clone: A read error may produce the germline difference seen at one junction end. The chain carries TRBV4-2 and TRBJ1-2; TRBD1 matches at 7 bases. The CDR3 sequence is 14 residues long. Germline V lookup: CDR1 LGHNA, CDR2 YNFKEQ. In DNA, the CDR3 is TGTGCCAGCAGCCAAGAGCCCCCCTTTACCGGGACAGCCTTC. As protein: CASSQEPPFTGTAF.

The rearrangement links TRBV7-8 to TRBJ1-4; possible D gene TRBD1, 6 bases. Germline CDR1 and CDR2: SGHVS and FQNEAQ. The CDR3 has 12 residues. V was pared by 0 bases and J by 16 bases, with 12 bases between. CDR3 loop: CASSLASQGKFF. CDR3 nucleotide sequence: TGTGCCAGCAGCTTAGCCTCACAGGGTAAGTTTTTT.